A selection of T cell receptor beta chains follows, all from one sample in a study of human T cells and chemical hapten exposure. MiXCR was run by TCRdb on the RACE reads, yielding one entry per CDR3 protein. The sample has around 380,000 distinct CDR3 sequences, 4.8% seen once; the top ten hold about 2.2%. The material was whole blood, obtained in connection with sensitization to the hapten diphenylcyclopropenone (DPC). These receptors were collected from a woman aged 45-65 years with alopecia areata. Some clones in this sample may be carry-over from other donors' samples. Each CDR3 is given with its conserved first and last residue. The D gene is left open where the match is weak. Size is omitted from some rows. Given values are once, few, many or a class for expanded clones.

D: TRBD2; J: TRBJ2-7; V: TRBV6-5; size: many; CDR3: CASSYGLAGADEQYF; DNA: TGTGCCAGCAGTTACGGACTAGCGGGAGCCGACGAGCAGTACTTC
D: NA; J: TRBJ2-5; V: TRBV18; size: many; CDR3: CASSPPQGPETQYF; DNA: TGTGCCAGCTCACCACCCCAGGGTCCCGAGACCCAGTACTTC
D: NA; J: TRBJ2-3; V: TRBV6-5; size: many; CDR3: CASSLLGGRLDTQYF; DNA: TGTGCCAGCAGTCTCCTTGGGGGGCGCCTAGATACGCAGTATTTT
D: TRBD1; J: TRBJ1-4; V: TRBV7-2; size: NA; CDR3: CASSWGQQNEKLFF; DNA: TGTGCCAGCAGCTGGGGACAGCAGAATGAAAAACTGTTTTTT
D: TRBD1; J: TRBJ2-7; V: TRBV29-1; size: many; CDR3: CSVLKTGGYDEQYF; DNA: TGCAGCGTGCTAAAGACAGGGGGTTACGACGAGCAGTACTTC
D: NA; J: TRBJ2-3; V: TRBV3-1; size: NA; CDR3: CASSLMDSGTSTDTQYF; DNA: TGTGCCAGCAGCCTGATGGACTCCGGGACTAGCACAGATACGCAGTATTTT
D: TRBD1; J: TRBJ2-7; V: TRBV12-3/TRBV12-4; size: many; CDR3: CASSPGTGVYEQYF; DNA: TGTGCCAGCAGTCCTGGGACAGGGGTTTACGAGCAGTACTTC
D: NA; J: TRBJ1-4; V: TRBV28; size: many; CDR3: CASSQIGYNEKLFF; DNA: TGTGCCAGCAGCCAGATCGGGTATAATGAAAAACTGTTTTTT
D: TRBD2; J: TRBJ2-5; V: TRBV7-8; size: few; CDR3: CASSPSPGGTSVQETQYF; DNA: TGTGCCAGCAGCCCGAGCCCTGGGGGGACTAGCGTTCAAGAGACCCAGTACTTC
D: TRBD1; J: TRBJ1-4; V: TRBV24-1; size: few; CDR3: CATSDFPGGAMLSEKLFF; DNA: TGTGCCACCAGTGATTTCCCAGGGGGCGCAATGTTAAGCGAAAAACTGTTTTTT
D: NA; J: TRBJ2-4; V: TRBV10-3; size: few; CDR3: CAISEGIAKNIQYF; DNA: TGTGCCATCAGTGAAGGGATAGCCAAAAACATTCAGTACTTC
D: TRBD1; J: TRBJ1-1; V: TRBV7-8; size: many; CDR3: CASSYDRGRNTEAFF; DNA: TGTGCCAGCAGCTATGACAGGGGACGGAACACTGAAGCTTTCTTT
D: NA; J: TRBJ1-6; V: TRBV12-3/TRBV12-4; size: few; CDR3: CASSLARGNSPLHF; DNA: TGTGCCAGCAGTTTGGCACGGGGAAATTCACCCCTCCACTTT
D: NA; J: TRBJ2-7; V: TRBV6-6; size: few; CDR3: CASSSGQVLGDEQYF; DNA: TGTGCCAGCAGTTCCGGCCAGGTGTTAGGGGACGAGCAGTACTTC
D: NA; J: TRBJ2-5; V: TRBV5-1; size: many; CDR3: CASRGLQETQYF; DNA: TGCGCCAGCAGGGGACTCCAAGAGACCCAGTACTTC
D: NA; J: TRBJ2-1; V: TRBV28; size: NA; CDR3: CASRGGNEQFF; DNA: TGTGCCAGCAGAGGAGGGAATGAGCAGTTCTTC
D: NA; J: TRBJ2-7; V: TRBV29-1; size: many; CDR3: CSAGPSPYEQYF; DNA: TGCAGTGCCGGGCCAAGTCCCTACGAGCAGTACTTC
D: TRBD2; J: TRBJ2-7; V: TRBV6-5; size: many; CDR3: CASGLAGVSEQYF; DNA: TGTGCCAGCGGACTAGCGGGAGTTAGCGAGCAGTACTTC
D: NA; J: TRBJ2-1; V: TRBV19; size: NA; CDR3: CASTKTGEPYNEQFF; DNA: TGTGCCAGTACTAAGACGGGGGAACCTTACAATGAGCAGTTCTTC
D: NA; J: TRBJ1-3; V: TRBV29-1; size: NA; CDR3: CSVLRGNGNSGNTIYF; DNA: TGCAGCGTTCTAAGAGGGAATGGGAACTCTGGAAACACCATATATTTT
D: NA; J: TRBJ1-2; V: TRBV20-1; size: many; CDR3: CSARPVRYTF; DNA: TGCAGTGCTAGACCCGTACGCTACACCTTC
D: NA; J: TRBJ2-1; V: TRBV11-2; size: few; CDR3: CASSSQGPLDNEQFF; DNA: TGTGCCAGCAGCTCGCAGGGTCCTTTGGACAATGAGCAGTTCTTC
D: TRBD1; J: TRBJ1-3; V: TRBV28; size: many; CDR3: CASRGQWRSGNTIYF; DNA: TGTGCCAGCAGGGGACAGTGGAGAAGTGGAAACACCATATATTTT
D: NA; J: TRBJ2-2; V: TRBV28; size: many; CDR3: CASSESVENTGELFF; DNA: TGTGCCAGCAGTGAGTCAGTCGAGAACACCGGGGAGCTGTTTTTT
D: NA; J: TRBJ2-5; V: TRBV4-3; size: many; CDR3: CASSQDPGAGETQYF; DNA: TGCGCCAGCAGCCAAGACCCAGGGGCAGGAGAGACCCAGTACTTC
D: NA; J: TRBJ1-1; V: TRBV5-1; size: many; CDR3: CASSLDPANTEAFF; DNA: TGCGCCAGCAGCTTGGATCCAGCGAACACTGAAGCTTTCTTT
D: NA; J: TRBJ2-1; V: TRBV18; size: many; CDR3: CASSPRGQGEQFF; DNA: TGTGCCAGCTCACCACGGGGGCAGGGTGAGCAGTTCTTC
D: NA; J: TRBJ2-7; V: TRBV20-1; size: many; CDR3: CSAKAGFDEQYF; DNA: TGCAGCGCGAAGGCAGGGTTCGACGAGCAGTACTTC
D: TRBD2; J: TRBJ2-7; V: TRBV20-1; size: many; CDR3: CSASSGTSISYEQYF; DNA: TGCAGTGCTTCATCCGGGACTAGCATTTCCTACGAGCAGTACTTC
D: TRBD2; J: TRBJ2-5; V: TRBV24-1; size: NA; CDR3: CATSDFRGSPGGETQYF; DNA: TGTGCCACCAGTGATTTCCGCGGGAGTCCCGGGGGGGAGACCCAGTACTTC
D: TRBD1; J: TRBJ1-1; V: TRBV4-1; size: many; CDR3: CASSLSDRGTEAFF; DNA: TGCGCCAGCAGCTTATCGGACAGGGGCACTGAAGCTTTCTTT
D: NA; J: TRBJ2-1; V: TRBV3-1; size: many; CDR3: CASSQGGGGEEQFF; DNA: TGTGCCAGCAGCCAAGGAGGAGGGGGCGAAGAGCAGTTCTTC
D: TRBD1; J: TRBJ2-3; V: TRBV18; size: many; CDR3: CASSPRTGVKDTQYF; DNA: TGTGCCAGCTCACCACGAACAGGGGTGAAGGATACGCAGTATTTT
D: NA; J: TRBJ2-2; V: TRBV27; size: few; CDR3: CASSWASNTGELFF; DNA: TGTGCCAGCAGTTGGGCTTCTAACACCGGGGAGCTGTTTTTT
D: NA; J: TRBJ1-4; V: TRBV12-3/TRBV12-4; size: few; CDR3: CASSYATEEKLFF; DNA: TGTGCCAGCAGTTATGCTACGGAGGAAAAACTGTTTTTT
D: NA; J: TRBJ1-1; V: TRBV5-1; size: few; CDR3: CASSSQEGTNTEAFF; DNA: TGCGCCAGCAGCTCCCAGGAGGGGACTAACACTGAAGCTTTCTTT
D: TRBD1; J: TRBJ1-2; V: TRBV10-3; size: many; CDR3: CAIQGQSYGYTF; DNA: TGTGCCATCCAGGGACAGTCATATGGCTACACCTTC
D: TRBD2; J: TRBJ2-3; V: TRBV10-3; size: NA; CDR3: CATSSGGTDTQYF; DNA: TGTGCCACCTCTAGCGGGGGCACAGATACGCAGTATTTT
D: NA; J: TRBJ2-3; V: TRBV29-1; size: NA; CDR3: CSVDGSGLSTDTQYF; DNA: TGCAGCGTTGACGGCAGCGGACTTAGCACAGATACGCAGTATTTT
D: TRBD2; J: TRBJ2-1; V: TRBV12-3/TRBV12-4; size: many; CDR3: CATRSGSSYNEQFF; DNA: TGTGCCACCCGTAGCGGGAGCTCCTACAATGAGCAGTTCTTC
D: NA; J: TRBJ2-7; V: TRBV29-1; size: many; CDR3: CSVENSYYEQYF; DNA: TGCAGCGTTGAAAACAGCTACTACGAGCAGTACTTC
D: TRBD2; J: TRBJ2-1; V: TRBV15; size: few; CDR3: CATSRGDYLFNEQFF; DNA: TGTGCCACCAGCAGAGGGGACTACCTATTCAATGAGCAGTTCTTC
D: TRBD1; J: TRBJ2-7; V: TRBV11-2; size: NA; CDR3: CASRPDRGAYEQYF; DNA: TGTGCCAGCAGGCCCGACAGGGGCGCCTACGAGCAGTACTTC
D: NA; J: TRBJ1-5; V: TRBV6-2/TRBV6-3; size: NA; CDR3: CASSYDSYGQPQHF; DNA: TGTGCCAGCAGTTATGACAGTTACGGTCAGCCCCAGCATTTT
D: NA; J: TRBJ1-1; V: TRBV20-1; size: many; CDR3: CSARVQGEGTEAFF; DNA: TGCAGTGCTAGAGTACAAGGAGAGGGGACTGAAGCTTTCTTT
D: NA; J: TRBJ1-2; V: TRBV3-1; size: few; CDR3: CASSQDLGVGGYTF; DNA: TGTGCCAGCAGCCAAGATTTGGGGGTTGGAGGCTACACCTTC